One and the same sample provided the 14 T cell receptor beta chains below, sequenced in a study of blood T cell repertoires in COVID-19. Some clones are missing from TCRdb's copy, which holds only in-frame ones; the method was immunoSEQ multiplex PCR. The top ten hold less than 2% of the sample, which has about 210,000 clones, about 85% seen once. The sequenced material came from peripheral blood. The receptor set was obtained from a man aged 70-80 years with acute or convalescent COVID-19.

V and J are TRBV19 and TRBJ1-4; 7 bases align to TRBD1. The CDR3 has 15 amino acids. The germline CDR1 and CDR2 sequences are LNHDA and SQIVND (reference sequence). V shed 3 bases and J 5 bases; nucleotides not matched to a gene: 6. CDR3 sequence (DNA): TGTGCCAGTAGTATCTCGACAGGGCTGAATGAAAAACTGTTTTTT. As protein: CASSISTGLNEKLFF.

The chain carries TRBV11-2 and TRBJ2-2, with D hard to call. Trimming took off 7 bases at V and 6 bases at J, with 18 bases between the two ends. This CDR3 is built from 15 residues. The germline gives CDR1 SGHAT, CDR2 FQNNGV. CDR3: CASTPLYTTSGELFF. CDR3 in DNA: TGTGCCAGCACCCCCCTTTATACTACCTCCGGGGAGCTGTTTTTT.

The chain combines TRBV19 with TRBJ2-1; 9 positions agree with TRBD2. This CDR3 contains 20 residues. J lost 2 bases, V lost 3 bases, and 17 bases had no gene match. The germline V gene encodes CDR1 LNHDA and CDR2 SQIVND (reference sequence). CDR3 sequence: CASSMSLARAASGTYNEQFF. DNA for the CDR3: TGTGCCAGTAGTATGTCACTTGCCCGGGCAGCTAGCGGGACCTACAATGAGCAGTTCTTC.

The chain uses TRBV5-1 and TRBJ1-6; tentatively, D is TRBD1 (6 bases). The CDR3 runs to 13 residues. V gave up 7 bases and J gave up 7 bases, with 12 bases separating them. Germline values: CDR1 SGHRS, CDR2 YFSETQ. The CDR3 loop reads CASRTGGNSPLHF. As DNA, the CDR3 is TGCGCCAGCCGTACGGGGGGCAATTCACCCCTCCACTTT.

The chain joins TRBV11-2 to TRBJ1-1; D is possibly TRBD1 (6 bases). The CDR3 spans 17 residues. Germline CDR1 and CDR2: SGHAT and FQNNGV. V shed 1 base and J shed 2 bases, with 17 bases lying between them. CDR3 loop: CASSLVSGALRNTEAFF. The CDR3, as DNA: TGTGCCAGCAGCTTAGTCTCAGGGGCCTTAAGAAACACTGAAGCTTTCTTT.

This clone was picked up one time. This chain connects TRBV3-1 (or the pseudogene TRBV3-2) to TRBJ2-2; 13 nucleotides align to TRBD2. The CDR3 consists of 16 residues. Germline assignment: CDR1 LGHDT and CDR2 YNNKEL (reference sequence). J gave up 7 bases and V 4 bases, and 6 bases lay outside the gene matches. The CDR3 DNA is TGTGCCAGCAGCCGGGGACTAGCGGGATCTGGCGGGGAGCTGTTTTTT. This gives the protein CASSRGLAGSGGELFF.

V usage is TRBV28 and J usage is TRBJ2-3; 13 positions match TRBD2. The germline V gene has CDR1 MDHEN and CDR2 SYDVKM. The V segment lost 10 bases and the J segment 2 bases; nucleotides outside the gene matches: 12. The length of the CDR3 is 17 residues. This chain's CDR3 is CAITPGGLAGTTDTQYF. The CDR3 nucleotides are TGTGCCATTACTCCTGGGGGACTAGCGGGGACCACAGATACGCAGTATTTT. The whole variable domain, remainder taken from reference TRBV28 and TRBJ2-3, is DVKVTQSSRYLVKRTGEKVFLECVQDMDHENMFWYRQDPGLGLRLIYFSYDVKMKEKGDIPEGYSVSREKKERFSLILESASTNQTSMYLCAITPGGLAGTTDTQYFGPGTRLTVL.

The V call is TRBV9, the J call TRBJ2-1, with TRBD1 as a possible D gene (5 bases). This CDR3 has 14 amino acids. With 0 bases removed from V and 9 bases from J, the gap between germline ends came to 13 bases. The V gene's germline CDR1 is SGDLS and CDR2 YYNGEE. The CDR3 DNA sequence: TGTGCCAGCAGCGTAGATTGGAGTAGGGGTGAGCAGTTCTTC. Translated: CASSVDWSRGEQFF.

This chain uses TRBV19 with TRBJ1-5, with 9 bases fitting TRBD1. Germline assignment: CDR1 LNHDA and CDR2 SQIVND (reference sequence). V was clipped by 0 bases and J by 5 bases; unmatched bases: 8. There are 17 residues in the CDR3. The CDR3 protein is CASSIEQGARRDQPQHF. The CDR3 nucleotides are TGTGCCAGTAGTATAGAACAGGGGGCGCGCAGGGATCAGCCCCAGCATTTT.

The rearrangement joins TRBV5-6 to TRBJ2-1; 9 nucleotides agree with TRBD2. CDR3 length equals 19 residues. Per the germline V gene, CDR1 is SGHDT and CDR2 is YYEEEE. The trim removed 0 bases at V and 2 bases at J, leaving 12 bases unmatched. The CDR3 nucleotides are TGTGCCAGCAGCTTGGGGCCTAGCGGGATCTTACAGGCCTACAATGAGCAGTTCTTC. This encodes CASSLGPSGILQAYNEQFF.

V usage is TRBV7-6 and J usage is TRBJ2-1; 10 bases agree with TRBD2. This CDR3 comprises 15 residues. Per the germline V gene, CDR1 is SGHVS and CDR2 is FNYEAQ. The V segment lost 5 bases and the J segment 5 bases; nucleotides outside the gene matches: 6. Here the CDR3 reads CASSLGLAAHNEQFF. The CDR3 region has the DNA TGTGCCAGCAGCCTCGGACTAGCGGCCCACAATGAGCAGTTCTTC.

The chain carries TRBV5-5 and TRBJ1-2; 8 positions match TRBD1. Germline trimming cut 4 bases from V and 4 bases from J; bases unmatched to any gene: 6. The germline V gene encodes CDR1 SGHKS and CDR2 YYEKEE (reference sequence). The CDR3 spans 14 residues. CDR3 in amino acids: CASSTTGAGYGYTF. CDR3 nucleotide sequence: TGTGCCAGCAGCACGACAGGGGCGGGCTATGGCTACACCTTC.

The rearrangement uses TRBV20-1 and TRBJ2-7, with 7 positions matching TRBD2. The V segment lost 3 bases and the J segment 4 bases; nucleotides outside the gene matches: 12. CDR1 is DFQATT, CDR2 SNEGSKA, per germline (reference sequence). The CDR3 has 15 residues. The CDR3 loop reads CSASFKGGSRYEQYF. The CDR3 DNA reads as TGCAGTGCTAGTTTCAAGGGCGGGAGCCGTTACGAGCAGTACTTC.

The rearrangement links TRBV2 to TRBJ2-6, with D maybe TRBD2 (5 bases). Deletions cut 2 bases from V and 2 bases from J, with 13 bases between. CDR1 and CDR2 from the germline V gene are SNHLY and FYNNEI. This CDR3 contains 17 residues. The chain's CDR3 is CASSERWTAAGANVLTF. DNA of the CDR3: TGTGCCAGCAGTGAAAGGTGGACTGCTGCTGGGGCCAACGTCCTGACTTTC.